The rows below give T cell receptor beta chains drawn from one sample of a study of cytomegalovirus exposure and HLA in healthy donors. Data came from immunoSEQ multiplex PCR; TCRdb stores just in-frame clones and leaves some out. The repertoire consists of 140,000 to 150,000 clones, with approximately 80% occurring once and the leading ten covering over 2%. Sequenced sample: PBMCs. The source of these receptors is a boy under 10 years old in good health and CMV-seronegative. The CDR3 runs from the conserved cysteine through the conserved F or W. The D gene is left open where the match is weak. Clone sizes are given selectively: once, few, many, or a class where the clone is expanded.

>-|TRBV7-2|TRBJ1-2|-
CASSLGRIHNYGYTF
TGTGCCAGCAGCTTAGGCCGCATACACAACTATGGCTACACCTTC
>-|TRBV5-6|TRBJ2-1|TRBD1
CASSLTGAVGEQFF
TGTGCCAGCAGCTTGACAGGGGCGGTCGGTGAGCAGTTCTTC
>-|TRBV5-1|TRBJ2-7|TRBD1
CASSLGDRACEQYF
TGCGCCAGCAGCTTGGGGGACAGGGCCTGCGAGCAGTACTTC
>-|TRBV2|TRBJ2-7|-
CASRTDYEQYF
TGTGCCAGCAGAACAGATTACGAGCAGTACTTC
>once|TRBV27|TRBJ2-7|-
CASSLFGAYEQYF
TGTGCCAGCAGTTTATTTGGAGCCTACGAGCAGTACTTC
>-|TRBV5-5|TRBJ2-1|TRBD2
CASSLFPRLAGLEGEQFF
TGTGCCAGCAGCTTGTTTCCACGGCTAGCGGGCCTCGAAGGTGAGCAGTTCTTC
>-|TRBV27|TRBJ2-7|TRBD1
CASSFRDRGAHEQYF
TGTGCCAGCAGTTTCCGCGACAGGGGGGCCCACGAGCAGTACTTC
>once|TRBV6-5|TRBJ1-1|-
CASSYSLGGTEAFF
TGTGCCAGCAGTTACTCTCTGGGGGGCACTGAAGCTTTCTTT
>once|TRBV7-9|TRBJ2-7|TRBD2
CASSLAGLVYEQYF
TGTGCCAGCAGCTTAGCGGGACTAGTCTACGAGCAGTACTTC
>once|TRBV27|TRBJ1-5|-
CASSPTHRDLNQPQHF
TGTGCCAGCAGTCCAACCCACAGGGACCTCAATCAGCCCCAGCATTTT
>-|TRBV2|TRBJ2-1|TRBD2
CASSDGLAGGNEQFF
TGTGCCAGCAGTGACGGACTAGCGGGGGGCAATGAGCAGTTCTTC
>-|TRBV7-2|TRBJ1-5|-
CASNAGGWARDQPQHF
TGTGCCAGCAACGCGGGGGGATGGGCGAGAGATCAGCCCCAGCATTTT
>-|TRBV18|TRBJ1-1|-
CASPEGHGTEAFF
TGTGCCAGCCCCGAGGGACACGGGACTGAAGCTTTCTTT
>few|TRBV10-3|TRBJ2-6|-
CAISDVGSEGISGANVLTF
TGTGCCATCAGTGACGTGGGGTCGGAGGGGATCTCTGGGGCCAACGTCCTGACTTTC
>-|TRBV11-2|TRBJ2-5|-
CAAGRGETQYF
TGTGCCGCCGGCCGGGGGGAGACCCAGTACTTC
>-|TRBV27|TRBJ1-2|-
CASSSRAGTYYGYTF
TGTGCCAGCAGTAGTAGAGCTGGGACATACTATGGCTACACCTTC
>once|TRBV6-1|TRBJ2-7|-
CASSEMVQTYEQYF
TGTGCCAGCAGTGAAATGGTACAGACCTACGAGCAGTACTTC
>-|TRBV18|TRBJ1-4|-
CASSPTRTNEKLFF
TGTGCCAGCTCACCTACCCGGACTAATGAAAAACTGTTTTTT
>-|TRBV30|TRBJ2-3|-
CAWSATDTQYF
TGTGCCTGGAGTGCGACAGATACGCAGTATTTT
>few|TRBV13|TRBJ2-7|TRBD1
CASSLAGQGKSEQYF
TGTGCCAGCAGCTTAGCGGGACAGGGTAAAAGCGAGCAGTACTTC
>-|TRBV4-2|TRBJ2-2|-
CASSQIAVQVSGELFF
TGTGCCAGCAGCCAAATAGCCGTGCAAGTTTCCGGGGAGCTGTTTTTT
>once|TRBV5-4|TRBJ1-6|-
CASSFAAGSYNSPLHF
TGTGCCAGCAGCTTTGCCGCCGGCTCCTATAATTCACCCCTCCACTTT
>-|TRBV19|TRBJ2-1|TRBD1
CASSTTGGNEQFF
TGTGCCAGTAGTACAACAGGGGGCAATGAGCAGTTCTTC
>-|TRBV11-2|TRBJ1-3|-
CASSFPGSFSGNTIYF
TGTGCCAGCAGCTTTCCCGGTAGCTTCTCTGGAAACACCATATATTTT
>-|TRBV13|TRBJ2-7|TRBD2
CASSPSGSGSHEQYF
TGTGCCAGCAGCCCTAGCGGGAGCGGTTCCCACGAGCAGTACTTC
>-|TRBV7-6|TRBJ2-7|TRBD2
CASSPPSGPFLYF
TGTGCCAGCAGTCCCCCTAGCGGGCCTTTTCTGTACTTC
>-|TRBV6-5|TRBJ2-7|TRBD2
CASSYNGRTRSYEQYF
TGTGCCAGCAGTTACAACGGGCGGACTAGGTCCTACGAGCAGTACTTC
>-|TRBV25-1|TRBJ2-1|TRBD1
CASSEYRGQYNEQFF
TGTGCCAGCAGTGAATATAGGGGGCAATACAATGAGCAGTTCTTC
>-|TRBV19|TRBJ1-5|-
CASTGARGQPQHF
TGTGCCAGTACCGGGGCGCGGGGTCAGCCCCAGCATTTT
>-|TRBV10-3|TRBJ1-5|TRBD1
CASGTGVDNQPQHF
TGTGCCAGCGGGACAGGGGTCGACAATCAGCCCCAGCATTTT
>-|TRBV9|TRBJ2-7|-
CASSVTAETEQYF
TGTGCCAGCAGCGTTACGGCGGAAACCGAGCAGTACTTC
>-|TRBV18|TRBJ2-4|-
CASSPLSPNQVKNIQYF
TGTGCCAGCTCACCACTGTCCCCAAACCAGGTCAAAAACATTCAGTACTTC
>-|TRBV5-1|TRBJ1-1|TRBD1
CASTARQGANTEAFF
TGCGCCAGCACCGCGCGACAGGGGGCGAACACTGAAGCTTTCTTT
>-|TRBV27|TRBJ2-7|-
CASSFKISWSSYEQYF
TGTGCCAGCAGTTTTAAGATAAGTTGGAGCTCCTACGAGCAGTACTTC
>-|TRBV7-7|TRBJ2-7|-
CASSSSRNSYEQYF
TGTGCCAGCAGCTCCTCTAGGAACTCCTACGAGCAGTACTTC
>-|TRBV7-2|TRBJ1-6|-
CAGGQGAGNSPLHF
TGTGCCGGTGGTCAGGGCGCCGGGAATTCACCCCTCCACTTT
>-|TRBV12-5|TRBJ2-7|TRBD2
CASGPPGLAPEQYF
TGTGCTAGTGGTCCACCGGGACTAGCCCCCGAGCAGTACTTC
>-|TRBV27|TRBJ1-5|-
CASSLQGIVPNQPQHF
TGTGCCAGCAGTTTACAGGGTATCGTCCCAAATCAGCCCCAGCATTTT
>-|TRBV7-8|TRBJ1-2|TRBD1
CASSLTAGGANYGYTF
TGTGCCAGCAGCTTAACAGCAGGGGGCGCAAACTATGGCTACACCTTC
>-|TRBV28|TRBJ2-5|-
CASSFLSPVETQYF
TGTGCCAGCAGTTTTTTGAGCCCCGTGGAGACCCAGTACTTC
>-|TRBV30|TRBJ1-5|TRBD1
CAWSLKTGGIRGQPQHF
TGTGCCTGGAGTCTTAAGACAGGGGGAATACGGGGTCAGCCCCAGCATTTT
>-|TRBV28|TRBJ2-7|TRBD2
CASSWSRMKRDSYEQYF
TGTGCCAGCAGCTGGTCCCGTATGAAGCGGGACTCCTACGAGCAGTACTTC
>-|TRBV30|TRBJ2-1|-
CAWTGSVPYNEQFF
TGTGCCTGGACCGGTAGCGTCCCATACAATGAGCAGTTCTTC
>-|TRBV14|TRBJ2-7|-
CASSRPGDARFYEQYF
TGTGCCAGCAGCCGCCCGGGGGACGCCAGATTCTACGAGCAGTACTTC